This T cell receptor (beta chain) was recorded in a study of spatial heterogeneity in lung cancer. As for the study in general: Sequences of the beta chain were consistently detected in greater numbers than alpha-chain sequences. Within raw reads, each unique TCR and UMI combination appeared on average more than ten times.

Every individual TCR cDNA molecule carried its own unique molecular identifier, which allowed correction of PCR and sequencing errors. Each CDR3 protein gets one entry after TCRdb re-called the 5' RACE reads with MiXCR. This repertoire shows approximately 39,000 distinct CDR3 sequences, about 6% found once; its top ten account for more than 9%. At least ten counts were recorded for this clonotype. Stated time point: sample taken at primary tumor resection. No cell sorting; template was whole RNA from tumor, lung tissue or PBMC. Samples were donated by 72 untreated early-stage non-small cell lung cancer patients. The sequencing used PBMCs, collected at surgery. The source of this sequence is a male donor with early-stage non-small cell lung cancer.

Here the CDR3 reads CASSMTVNTEAFF. The CDR3 nucleotides are TGTGCCAGTAGTATGACAGTGAACACTGAAGCTTTCTTT. The chain uses TRBV19 and TRBJ1-1; possibly TRBD1 for D (5 bases). The V gene lost 3 bases and the J gene lost 0 bases, with 5 bases spanning the gap. The CDR3 sequence is 13 residues long. The germline gives CDR1 LNHDA, CDR2 SQIVND (reference sequence).